This TCR beta chain originates from a study of blood T cell repertoires in COVID-19. Germline-derived CDR1 and CDR2 are MNHNY and SVGAGI (reference sequence). Germline trimming cut 2 bases from V and 3 bases from J; bases unmatched to any gene: 7. The CDR3 spans 16 residues. Produced via immunoSEQ multiplex PCR; TCRdb's table is partial and in-frame only. The sample holds about 150,000 clones, 85% to 95% seen once. This sequence was found in a man aged 45-65 years with acute or convalescent COVID-19. The rearrangement joins TRBV6-6 to TRBJ1-5; 7 bases align to TRBD1. Sequences were obtained from peripheral blood. Written as DNA, the CDR3 is TGTGCCAGCAGTTACCGTGGACAGGAAGCCAATCAGCCCCAGCATTTT. It codes for CASSYRGQEANQPQHF.